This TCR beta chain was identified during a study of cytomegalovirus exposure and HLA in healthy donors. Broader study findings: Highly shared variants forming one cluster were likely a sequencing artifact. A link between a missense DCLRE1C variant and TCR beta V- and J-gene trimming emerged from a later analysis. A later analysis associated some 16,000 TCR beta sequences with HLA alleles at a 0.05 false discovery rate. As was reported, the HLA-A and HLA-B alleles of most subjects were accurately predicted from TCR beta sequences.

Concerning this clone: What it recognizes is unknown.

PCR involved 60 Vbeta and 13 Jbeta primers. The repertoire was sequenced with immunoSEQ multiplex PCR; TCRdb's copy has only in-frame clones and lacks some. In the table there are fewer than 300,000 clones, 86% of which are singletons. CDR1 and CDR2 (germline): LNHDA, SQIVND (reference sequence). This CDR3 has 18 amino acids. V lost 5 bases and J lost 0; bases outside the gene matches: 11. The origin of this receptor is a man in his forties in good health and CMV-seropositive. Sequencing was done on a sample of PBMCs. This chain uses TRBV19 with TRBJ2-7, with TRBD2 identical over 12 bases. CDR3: CASSSRTSGEGSSYEQYF. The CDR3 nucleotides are TGTGCCAGTAGTTCCCGGACTAGCGGGGAAGGGAGCTCCTACGAGCAGTACTTC.